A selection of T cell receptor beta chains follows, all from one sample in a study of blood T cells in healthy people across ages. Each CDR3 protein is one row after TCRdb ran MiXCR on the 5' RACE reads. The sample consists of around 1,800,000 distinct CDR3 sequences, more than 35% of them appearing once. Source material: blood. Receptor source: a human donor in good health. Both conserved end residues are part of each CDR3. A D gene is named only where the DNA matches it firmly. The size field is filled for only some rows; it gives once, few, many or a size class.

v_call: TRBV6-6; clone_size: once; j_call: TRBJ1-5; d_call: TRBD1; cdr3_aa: CASSQGQGGSQPQHF; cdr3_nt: TGTGCCAGCAGTCAAGGACAGGGGGGAAGTCAGCCCCAGCATTTT
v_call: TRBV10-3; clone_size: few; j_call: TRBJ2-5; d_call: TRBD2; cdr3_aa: CAISESLVAGDQETQYF; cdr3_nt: TGTGCCATCAGTGAATCTTTAGTAGCGGGGGACCAAGAGACCCAGTACTTC
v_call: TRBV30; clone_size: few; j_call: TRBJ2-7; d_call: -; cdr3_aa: CAWSYRVVEQYF; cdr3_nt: TGTGCCTGGAGCTACAGGGTGGTCGAGCAGTACTTC
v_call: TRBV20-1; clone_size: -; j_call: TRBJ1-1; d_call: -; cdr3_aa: CSASRQPNTEAFF; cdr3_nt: TGCAGTGCTAGTAGACAGCCGAACACTGAAGCTTTCTTT
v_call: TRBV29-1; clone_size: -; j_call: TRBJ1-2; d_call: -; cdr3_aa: CSVGGGHGYTF; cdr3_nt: TGCAGCGTCGGGGGGGGCCATGGCTACACCTTC
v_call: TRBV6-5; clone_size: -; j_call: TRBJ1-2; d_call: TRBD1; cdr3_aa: CASSSLHRGGYGYTF; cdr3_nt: TGTGCCAGCAGTTCCTTGCACAGGGGTGGATATGGCTACACCTTC
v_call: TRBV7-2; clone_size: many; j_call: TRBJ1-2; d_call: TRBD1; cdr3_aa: CASSLDRINYGYTF; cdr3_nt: TGTGCCAGCAGTTTGGACAGGATTAACTATGGCTACACCTTC
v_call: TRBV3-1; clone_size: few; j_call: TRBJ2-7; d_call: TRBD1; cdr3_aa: CASSQGQGLYEQYF; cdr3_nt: TGTGCCAGCAGCCAAGGACAGGGTCTCTACGAGCAGTACTTC
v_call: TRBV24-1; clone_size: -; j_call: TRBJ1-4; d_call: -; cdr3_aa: CATSDPALRKLFF; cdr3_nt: TGTGCCACCAGTGACCCCGCTTTGAGAAAACTGTTTTTT
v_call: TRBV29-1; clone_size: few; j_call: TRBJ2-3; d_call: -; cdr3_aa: CSVRPQRPDTQYF; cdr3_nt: TGCAGCGTTCGACCCCAAAGGCCAGATACGCAGTATTTT
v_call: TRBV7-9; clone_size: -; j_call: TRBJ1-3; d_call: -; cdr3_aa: CASSRPGEHGNTIYF; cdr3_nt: TGTGCCAGCAGCCGCCCGGGGGAGCACGGAAACACCATATATTTT
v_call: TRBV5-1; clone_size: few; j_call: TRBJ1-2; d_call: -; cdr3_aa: CASSPTGLSGYTF; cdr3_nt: TGCGCCAGCAGCCCCACCGGATTGAGTGGCTACACCTTC
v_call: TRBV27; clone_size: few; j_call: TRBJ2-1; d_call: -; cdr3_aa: CASSPLRDNEQFF; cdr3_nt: TGTGCCAGCAGTCCACTCAGGGACAATGAGCAGTTCTTC
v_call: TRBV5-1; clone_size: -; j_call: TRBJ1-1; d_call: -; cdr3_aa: CASSFMGGSAEAFF; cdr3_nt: TGCGCCAGCAGCTTTATGGGGGGAAGTGCTGAAGCTTTCTTT
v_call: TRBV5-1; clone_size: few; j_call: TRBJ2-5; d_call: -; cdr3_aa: CASSLALRDRKETQYF; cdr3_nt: TGCGCCAGCAGCTTGGCACTTAGGGATCGGAAGGAGACCCAGTACTTC
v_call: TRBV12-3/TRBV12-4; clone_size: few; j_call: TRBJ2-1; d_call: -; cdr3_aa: CASSFFGTHSSYNEQFF; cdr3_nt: TGTGCCAGCAGTTTTTTCGGTACCCATAGCTCCTACAATGAGCAGTTCTTC
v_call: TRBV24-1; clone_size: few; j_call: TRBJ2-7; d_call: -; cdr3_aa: CATSDLQTGGEQYF; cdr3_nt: TGTGCCACCAGTGATTTGCAAACCGGGGGCGAGCAGTACTTC
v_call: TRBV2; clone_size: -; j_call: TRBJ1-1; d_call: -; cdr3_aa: CASSEGVGTEAFF; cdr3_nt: TGTGCCAGCAGCGAGGGGGTCGGGACTGAAGCTTTCTTT
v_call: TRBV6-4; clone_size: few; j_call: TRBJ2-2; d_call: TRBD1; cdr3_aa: CAIPRTGNTGELFF; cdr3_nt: TGTGCCATCCCCCGGACAGGGAACACCGGGGAGCTGTTTTTT
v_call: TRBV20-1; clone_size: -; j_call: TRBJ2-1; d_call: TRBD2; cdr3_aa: CSARDISSGGQSLYNEQFF; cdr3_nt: TGCAGTGCTAGAGATATATCTAGCGGGGGGCAGTCCCTCTACAATGAGCAGTTCTTC
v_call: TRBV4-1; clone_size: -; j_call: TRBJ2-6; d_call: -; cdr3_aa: CASSRQTYGSGANVPTF; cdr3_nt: TGCGCCAGCAGCCGTCAGACGTACGGTTCTGGGGCCAACGTCCCGACTTTC
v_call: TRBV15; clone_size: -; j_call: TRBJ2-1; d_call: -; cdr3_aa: CATSRDGEQFF; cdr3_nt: TGTGCCACCAGCAGAGACGGTGAGCAGTTCTTC
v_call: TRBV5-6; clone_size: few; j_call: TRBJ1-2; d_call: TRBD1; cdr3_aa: CASSLPDRANGYTF; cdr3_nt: TGTGCCAGCAGCCTACCGGACAGGGCCAATGGCTACACCTTC
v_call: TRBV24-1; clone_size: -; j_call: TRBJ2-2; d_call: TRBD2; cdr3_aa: CATSDFREATGELFF; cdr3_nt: TGTGCCACCAGTGATTTCCGGGAGGCTACCGGGGAGCTGTTTTTT
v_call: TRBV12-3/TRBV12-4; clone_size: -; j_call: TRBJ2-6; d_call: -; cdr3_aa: CASSPGTRKAGANALTF; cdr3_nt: TGTGCCAGCAGTCCTGGAACCAGGAAGGCGGGGGCCAACGCCCTGACTTTC
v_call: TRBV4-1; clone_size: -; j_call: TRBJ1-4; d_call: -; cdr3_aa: CASSPPGTSNEKLFF; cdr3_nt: TGCGCCAGCAGCCCTCCCGGGACAAGTAATGAAAAACTGTTTTTT
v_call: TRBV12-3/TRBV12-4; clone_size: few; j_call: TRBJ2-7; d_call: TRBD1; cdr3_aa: CASSLAGEGQGNEQYF; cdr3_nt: TGTGCCAGCAGTTTAGCTGGCGAGGGACAGGGAAACGAGCAGTACTTC
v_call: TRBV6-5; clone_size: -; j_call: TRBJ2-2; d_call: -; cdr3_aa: CASSSPGANGELFF; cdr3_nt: TGTGCCAGCAGTTCCCCAGGGGCGAACGGGGAGCTGTTTTTT
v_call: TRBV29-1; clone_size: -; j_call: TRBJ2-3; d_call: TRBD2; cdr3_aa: CSVTGTSGDTQYF; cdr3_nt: TGCAGCGTGACCGGGACTAGCGGGGATACGCAGTATTTT
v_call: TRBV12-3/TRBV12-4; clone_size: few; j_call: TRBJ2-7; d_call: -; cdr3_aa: CASSDDQSSYEQYF; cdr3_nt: TGTGCCAGCAGTGACGATCAGAGCTCCTACGAGCAGTACTTC
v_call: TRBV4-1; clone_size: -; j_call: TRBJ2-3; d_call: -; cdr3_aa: CASSQPLNRDKDQDTQYF; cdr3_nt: TGCGCCAGCAGCCAACCCTTAAACCGGGACAAAGACCAAGATACGCAGTATTTT
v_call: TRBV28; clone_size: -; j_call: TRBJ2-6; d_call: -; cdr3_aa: CASSSRVGSGANVLTF; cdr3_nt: TGTGCCAGCAGCTCCCGAGTTGGGTCTGGGGCCAACGTCCTGACTTTC
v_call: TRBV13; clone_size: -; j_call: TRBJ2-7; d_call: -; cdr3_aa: CASSSMIGEQYF; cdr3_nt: TGTGCCAGCAGCTCGATGATCGGAGAGCAGTACTTC
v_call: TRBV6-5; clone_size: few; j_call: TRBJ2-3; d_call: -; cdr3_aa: CASSYSSTSDTQYF; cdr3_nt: TGTGCCAGCAGTTACTCGTCAACTTCAGATACGCAGTATTTT
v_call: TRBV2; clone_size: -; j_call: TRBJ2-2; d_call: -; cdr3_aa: CASSGVCGELFF; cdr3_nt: TGTGCCAGCAGTGGGGTATGCGGGGAGCTGTTTTTT
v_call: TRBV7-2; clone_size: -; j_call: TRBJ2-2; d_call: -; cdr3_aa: CASSITGELFF; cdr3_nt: TGTGCCAGCAGCATCACCGGGGAGCTGTTTTTT
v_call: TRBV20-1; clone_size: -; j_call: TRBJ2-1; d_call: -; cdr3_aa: CSATRALHSASYNEQFF; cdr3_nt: TGCAGTGCGACCCGGGCACTTCACTCGGCCTCCTACAATGAGCAGTTCTTC
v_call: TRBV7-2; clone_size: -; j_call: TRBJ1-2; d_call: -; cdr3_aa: CASSFSSGSHGYGYTF; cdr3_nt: TGTGCCAGCAGCTTTTCGTCAGGGTCTCACGGCTATGGCTACACCTTC
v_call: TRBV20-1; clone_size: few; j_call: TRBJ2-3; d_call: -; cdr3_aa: CSATGQQSTDTQYF; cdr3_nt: TGCAGTGCTACAGGACAGCAAAGCACAGATACGCAGTATTTT
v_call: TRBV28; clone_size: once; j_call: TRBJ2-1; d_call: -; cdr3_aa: CASSEASAVLYEQFF; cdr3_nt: TGTGCCAGCAGTGAGGCATCAGCGGTTTTGTACGAGCAGTTCTTC
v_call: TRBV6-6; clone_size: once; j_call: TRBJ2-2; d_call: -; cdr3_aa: CASSYESPAGELFF; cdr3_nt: TGTGCCAGCAGTTACGAGTCGCCGGCCGGGGAGCTGTTTTTT
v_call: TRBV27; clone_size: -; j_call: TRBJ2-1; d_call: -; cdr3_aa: CASSPREEGQSSYNEQFF; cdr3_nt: TGTGCCAGCAGTCCCCGGGAGGAGGGACAGAGCTCCTACAATGAGCAGTTCTTC
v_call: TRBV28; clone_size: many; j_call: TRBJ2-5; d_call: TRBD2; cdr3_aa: CASSASGETQYF; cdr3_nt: TGTGCCAGCAGTGCTAGCGGTGAGACCCAGTACTTC
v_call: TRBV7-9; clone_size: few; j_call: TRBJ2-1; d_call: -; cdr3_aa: CASSWDLWNEQFF; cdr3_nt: TGTGCCAGCAGCTGGGACCTTTGGAATGAGCAGTTCTTC
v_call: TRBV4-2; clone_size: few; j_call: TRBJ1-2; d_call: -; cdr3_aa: CASSLTWGGKDGYTF; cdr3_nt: TGTGCCAGCAGCCTTACATGGGGGGGTAAGGATGGCTACACCTTC
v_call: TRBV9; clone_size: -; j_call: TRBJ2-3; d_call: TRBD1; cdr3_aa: CASSPETGTLITDTQYF; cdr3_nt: TGTGCCAGCAGCCCAGAGACAGGGACGCTGATCACAGATACGCAGTATTTT